Listed here are 28 T cell receptor beta chains from one sample, sequenced in a study of blood T cells in healthy people across ages. A J-beta primer mix and a sample-barcoded 5' primer were used in a second PCR of roughly 6 to 12 cycles. TCRdb ran MiXCR on the 5' RACE reads and lists one entry per CDR3 protein. The sample lists approximately 940,000 distinct CDR3 sequences; roughly 52% were seen once. Sequenced sample: blood. Receptors were obtained from a man aged 25 to 45 in good health.

The chain couples TRBV27 to TRBJ2-7, with D perhaps TRBD1 or TRBD2 (6 bases each). The CDR3 contains 11 residues. Per the germline V gene, CDR1 is MNHEY and CDR2 is SMNVEV (reference sequence). V lost 10 bases to trimming and J lost 2 bases, with 9 bases between them. CDR3 amino acids: CATRGPYEQYF. The DNA for the CDR3 is TGTGCCACCCGGGGGCCCTACGAGCAGTACTTC.

The V gene is TRBV14, the J gene TRBJ2-1; 10 bases are a match to TRBD2. V shed 0 bases and J 6 bases; nucleotides not matched to a gene: 8. CDR1 and CDR2 from the germline V gene are SGHDN and FVKESK. The CDR3 runs 17 residues. The CDR3 protein is CASSQDRGTSAFNEQFF. DNA for the CDR3: TGTGCCAGCAGCCAAGATAGGGGGACTAGCGCTTTCAATGAGCAGTTCTTC.

V gene TRBV27 combines with J gene TRBJ1-1, with TRBD1 matching 7 bases. V lost 2 bases and J lost 2; bases outside the gene matches: 2. Germline V gene sequence: CDR1 MNHEY, CDR2 SMNVEV (reference sequence). This CDR3 contains 14 residues. DNA of the CDR3: TGTGCCAGCAGTTTAAACAGGGGTAACACTGAAGCTTTCTTT. Protein: CASSLNRGNTEAFF.

This clonotype was found a few times. The V gene is TRBV20-1, the J gene TRBJ2-7, with TRBD2 matching 7 bases. CDR1 and CDR2 from the germline V gene are DFQATT and SNEGSKA (reference sequence). V trimming: 7 bases; J trimming: 2 bases; junction bases outside the gene matches: 5. This CDR3 has 12 amino acids. The DNA of the CDR3 is TGCAGTGGGACCGGGACTACCTACGAGCAGTACTTC. Translation: CSGTGTTYEQYF.

Regarding this clonotype: A much larger clone sits a single nucleotide away, making a read error possible. The chain carries TRBV29-1 and TRBJ1-2, with a tentative D call TRBD1 (5 bases). The CDR3 extends over 13 amino acids. From germline, CDR1 is SQVTM and CDR2 ANQGSEA. V lost 4 bases to trimming and J lost 2 bases, with 11 bases between them. CDR3 protein: CSVGGAGNYGYTF. In DNA, the CDR3 is TGCAGCGTTGGAGGGGCAGGGAACTATGGCTACACCTTC.

This chain uses TRBV9 with TRBJ2-7; D is unresolved. Germline V gene lookup returns CDR1 SGDLS and CDR2 YYNGEE. The CDR3 is made up of 15 amino acids. V was cut by 4 bases and J by 1 base, with 15 bases left in between. CDR3 loop: CASSPGGLGSYEQYF. The DNA for the CDR3 is TGTGCCAGCAGCCCAGGCGGCTTAGGATCCTACGAGCAGTACTTC.

The chain is built from TRBV20-1 and TRBJ2-4; a weak D match, TRBD2 (5 bases). This CDR3 has 16 amino acids. Germline V lookup: CDR1 DFQATT, CDR2 SNEGSKA (reference sequence). Trimming left V 6 bases short and J 7 bases short, with 25 bases between. CDR3 amino acids: CSALQWGSGFVNIQYF. CDR3 nucleotides: TGCAGTGCCCTACAGTGGGGTTCGGGATTTGTTAACATTCAGTACTTC.

This clonotype was seen a few times. The genes are TRBV13 and TRBJ2-1, with D hard to call. The CDR3 length is 12 residues. Deletions cut 5 bases from V and 9 bases from J, with 11 bases between. Germline V gene lookup returns CDR1 PRHDT and CDR2 FYEKMQ (reference sequence). In nucleotides, the CDR3 is TGTGCCAGCAGCACCCCTCGGGCTGAGCAGTTCTTC. The encoded protein is CASSTPRAEQFF.

This chain uses TRBV3-1 with TRBJ2-7, with 10 bases lining up with TRBD1. CDR1 is LGHDT, CDR2 YNNKEL, per germline (reference sequence). There are 15 residues in the CDR3. V gave up 0 bases and J gave up 4 bases; unmatched junction bases: 3. The CDR3 here is CASSQDWDRGYEQYF. The CDR3 nucleotides are TGTGCCAGCAGCCAAGACTGGGACAGGGGATACGAGCAGTACTTC.

The rearrangement uses TRBV6-2 or TRBV6-3 and TRBJ2-7; 10 nucleotides agree with TRBD1. This CDR3 is built from 15 residues. Germline trimming cut 5 bases from V and 3 bases from J; bases unmatched to any gene: 7. Germline CDR1 reads MNHEY; CDR2 reads SVGEGT. CDR3 sequence reads: CASSEDRGSGYEQYF. As DNA, the CDR3 is TGTGCCAGCAGTGAGGACAGGGGGTCGGGCTACGAGCAGTACTTC.

This clonotype was observed a handful of times. The rearrangement uses TRBV29-1 and TRBJ2-3; D might be TRBD1 (5 bases). Looked up from germline, CDR1 is SQVTM and CDR2 is ANQGSEA. The CDR3 has 13 amino acids. Trimming shortened V by 4 bases and J by 2 bases, and 10 bases separated the two germline ends. CDR3 in DNA: TGCAGCGTTGTCCCCGGACACACAGATACGCAGTATTTT. Encoded protein: CSVVPGHTDTQYF.

This clonotype has more than one count but fewer than ten. This chain links TRBV5-1 with TRBJ2-7; TRBD1 might be the D (6 bases). V dropped 0 bases and J dropped 10 bases, with 23 bases sitting between them. From germline, CDR1 is SGHRS and CDR2 YFSETQ. This CDR3 contains 16 residues. CDR3 amino acids: CASSLALIVTPGDQYF. The CDR3, as DNA: TGCGCCAGCAGCTTGGCCTTAATCGTAACGCCAGGGGACCAGTACTTC.

This clonotype was observed a few times. The rearrangement links TRBV6-5 to TRBJ1-6; 9 bases match TRBD1. The CDR3 loop spans 13 amino acids. The trim removed 6 bases at V and 7 bases at J, leaving 1 base unmatched. Germline values: CDR1 MNHEY, CDR2 SVGAGI. The CDR3 spells CASRTGGNSPLHF. In DNA form, the CDR3 reads TGTGCCAGCAGGACAGGGGGAAATTCACCCCTCCACTTT.

As to this clonotype: A junction end diverges from the germline sequence, so it may reflect a read error. This rearrangement joins TRBV19 to TRBJ2-1, with D possibly called TRBD1 or TRBD2 (7 bases each). The end of the DNA aligns better with TRBJ2-7, so the J call may be wrong. From germline, CDR1 is LNHDA and CDR2 SQIVND (reference sequence). This CDR3 is 13 amino acids long. CDR3 protein: CTSSTGRGYEQYF. DNA of the CDR3: TGTACCAGTTCGACAGGGAGGGGATACGAGCAGTACTTC.

Of note for this clonotype: The conserved closing phenylalanine or tryptophan is absent in this CDR3, likely reflecting a read error. This chain connects TRBV5-4 to TRBJ1-2; TRBD1 might be the D (5 bases). This CDR3 is built from 13 residues. CDR1 is SGHNT, CDR2 YYREEE, per germline (reference sequence). V lost 4 bases and J lost 5, with 12 bases in between. CDR3 amino acids: CASSLEDRYGYTY. CDR3 in DNA: TGTGCCAGCAGCCTGGAAGACAGATATGGCTACACCTAC.

The genes are TRBV4-1 and TRBJ2-5; TRBD1 matches at 7 bases. Germline CDR1 reads MGHRA; CDR2 reads YSYEKL. The V gene end was trimmed by 1 base and the J gene end by 4 bases; junction bases not matched to a gene: 6. This CDR3 is built from 15 residues. CDR3: CASSQVGRGRETQYF. CDR3 sequence (DNA): TGCGCCAGCAGCCAAGTCGGTAGGGGGCGAGAGACCCAGTACTTC.

In its sample, this clonotype was seen a few times. The V call is TRBV6-1, the J call TRBJ2-7; D unclear. Germline lookup yields CDR1 MNHNS and CDR2 SASEGT. The CDR3 contains 14 residues. V was shortened by 1 base and J by 1 base, with 8 bases between the two germline ends. This chain's CDR3 is CASSEESQSYEQYF. CDR3 DNA sequence: TGTGCCAGCAGTGAAGAGTCGCAATCCTACGAGCAGTACTTC.

The rearrangement links TRBV4-3 to TRBJ1-1; D may be TRBD1 (5 bases). Trimming cost V 2 bases and J 3 bases, with 19 bases left between them. Per germline, CDR1 LGHNA and CDR2 YSLEER. The CDR3 is 17 residues long. The CDR3 DNA reads as TGCGCCAGCAGCCAACCCGTAGGCGCGGGGGTGGACACTGAAGCTTTCTTT. Amino acids: CASSQPVGAGVDTEAFF.

The CDR3 DNA reads TGTGCCAGCAGCTTATCGATTGGAGCAGATACGCAGTATTTT. It translates to CASSLSIGADTQYF. V is TRBV7-9 and J is TRBJ2-3; D gene unclear. Germline V gives CDR1 SEHNR, CDR2 FQNEAQ (reference sequence). This CDR3 contains 14 residues. Trimming took off 2 bases at V and 4 bases at J, with 10 bases between the two ends.

The chain combines TRBV4-1 with TRBJ2-1, with 8 bases identical to TRBD2. Germline V gene lookup returns CDR1 MGHRA and CDR2 YSYEKL. With V trimmed by 0 bases and J by 6 bases, 4 bases remained unmatched. The CDR3 spans 15 residues. The CDR3, as DNA: TGCGCCAGCAGCCAAGATAAAGGACTAGCCAATGAGCAGTTCTTC. As protein: CASSQDKGLANEQFF.

The sample holds a few counts of this clonotype. The CDR3 reads CASSGLAGGSEQYF. CDR3 in DNA: TGTGCCAGCAGCGGACTAGCGGGGGGGAGCGAGCAGTACTTC. This rearrangement joins TRBV3-1 to TRBJ2-7, with 15 bases aligning to TRBD2. Trimming removed 5 bases from V and 6 bases from J; junction bases left unmatched: 2. The CDR3 has 14 residues. Germline CDR1 LGHDT, CDR2 YNNKEL (reference sequence).

This rearrangement joins TRBV25-1 to TRBJ1-2; 7 bases are shared with TRBD1. The V gene end was trimmed by 3 bases and the J gene end by 0 bases; junction bases not matched to a gene: 4. Germline CDR1 and CDR2: MGHDK and SYGVNS. This CDR3 is 15 amino acids long. The CDR3 DNA sequence: TGTGCCAGCAGTGAGGGGACAGAGCCTAACTATGGCTACACCTTC. Translation: CASSEGTEPNYGYTF.

This clonotype has more than one count but fewer than ten. The chain couples TRBV24-1 to TRBJ2-3; D unresolved. Trimming left V 9 bases short and J 6 bases short, with 9 bases between. The CDR3 contains 11 residues. Germline V lookup: CDR1 KGHDR, CDR2 SFDVKD. In DNA form, the CDR3 reads TGTGCCACCTCGCTGGCGGATACGCAGTATTTT. Its translation: CATSLADTQYF.

This clonotype was observed a handful of times. The chain is built from TRBV12-3 or TRBV12-4 and TRBJ2-3; D is unclear. V lost 3 bases to trimming and J lost 11 bases, with 12 bases between them. The CDR3 spans 12 residues. CDR3 sequence reads: CASSFFGPGQYF. Written as DNA, the CDR3 is TGTGCCAGCAGTTTTTTTGGCCCGGGGCAGTATTTT.

This chain joins TRBV28 and TRBJ2-3; no clear D. The CDR3 runs 14 residues. Trimming cost V 5 bases and J 4 bases, with 13 bases left between them. The germline V gene encodes CDR1 MDHEN and CDR2 SYDVKM. This CDR3 reads CASSTIEAADTQYF. The CDR3 DNA is TGTGCCAGCAGTACCATCGAGGCGGCAGATACGCAGTATTTT. Full variable domain (missing parts from reference TRBV28 and TRBJ2-3): DVKVTQSSRYLVKRTGEKVFLECVQDMDHENMFWYRQDPGLGLRLIYFSYDVKMKEKGDIPEGYSVSREKKERFSLILESASTNQTSMYLCASSTIEAADTQYFGPGTRLTVL.

This sequence joins TRBV9 and TRBJ1-1; D gene uncertain. The CDR3 totals 13 residues. The V and J ends lost 1 base and 3 bases respectively, with 7 bases between them. Germline V gene sequence: CDR1 SGDLS, CDR2 YYNGEE. CDR3 sequence: CASSVLADTEAFF. CDR3 coding DNA: TGTGCCAGCAGCGTATTGGCAGACACTGAAGCTTTCTTT.

This chain links TRBV7-9 with TRBJ1-6, with 7 bases aligning to TRBD1. CDR3 length: 14 amino acids. Germline V gene lookup returns CDR1 SEHNR and CDR2 FQNEAQ (reference sequence). V was clipped by 5 bases and J by 10 bases; unmatched bases: 8. The CDR3: CASSQGQYRSPLHF. As DNA, the CDR3 is TGTGCCAGCAGCCAGGGACAGTACCGGTCACCCCTCCACTTT.

The V call is TRBV7-2, the J call TRBJ2-1; D remains ambiguous. This CDR3 is 18 amino acids long. V gave up 2 bases and J gave up 5 bases, with 22 bases separating them. CDR1 SGHTA and CDR2 FQGNSA come from the germline V gene. The CDR3 loop is CASSLWWGRSSRHNEQFF. For the CDR3, the DNA is TGTGCCAGCAGCTTATGGTGGGGAAGGAGCTCGAGACACAATGAGCAGTTCTTC.